The T cell receptor (beta chain) under discussion was sequenced for a study of cytomegalovirus exposure and HLA in healthy donors. General study points: The tendency of first-cohort TCR clusters to co-occur in the 120 validation repertoires was the finding of a later analysis.

Assay used: immunoSEQ multiplex PCR; TCRdb lists only in-frame clones, some missing. The sample lists about 220,000 clones, 85% to 95% occurring once. This CDR3 has 15 amino acids. The V end was cut by 0 bases, the J end by 4 bases, with 7 bases between. Germline V gene data show CDR1 as SGHAT and CDR2 as FQNNGV. To note about this clone: Antigen specificity is unknown.

This chain uses TRBV11-2 with TRBJ2-6; D gene uncertain. This TCR derives from a woman between 18 and 29 years old in good health and CMV-seronegative. Input material: PBMCs. Here the CDR3 DNA reads TGTGCCAGCAGCTTAGAGCGGCTCGGGGCCAACGTCCTGACTTTC. Its protein is CASSLERLGANVLTF. The variable domain in full, with the rest retrieved from reference TRBV11-2 and TRBJ2-6, is EAGVAQSPRYKIIEKRQSVAFWCNPISGHATLYWYQQILGQGPKLLIQFQNNGVVDDSQLPKDRFSAERLKGVDSTLKIQPAKLEDSAVYLCASSLERLGANVLTFGAGSRLTVL.